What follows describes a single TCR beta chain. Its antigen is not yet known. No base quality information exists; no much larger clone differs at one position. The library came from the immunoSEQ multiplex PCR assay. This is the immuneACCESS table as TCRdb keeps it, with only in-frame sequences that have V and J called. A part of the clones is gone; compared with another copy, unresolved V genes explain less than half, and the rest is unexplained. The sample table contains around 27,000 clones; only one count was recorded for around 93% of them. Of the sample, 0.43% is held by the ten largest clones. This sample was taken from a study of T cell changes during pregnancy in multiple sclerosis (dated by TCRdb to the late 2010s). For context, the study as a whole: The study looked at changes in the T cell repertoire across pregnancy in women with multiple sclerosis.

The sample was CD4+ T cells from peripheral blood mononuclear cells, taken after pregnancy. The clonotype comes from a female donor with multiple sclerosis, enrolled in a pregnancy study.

CDR3 protein: CASSLGTGKRQRTDTQYF. The DNA sequence is TGTGCCAGCAGCTTAGGCACAGGGAAGCGACAGCGCACAGATACGCAGTATTTT. The rearranged segments are TRBV7-9 and TRBJ2-3; TRBD1 is a possible D gene, resting on 6 matching bases. CDR1 and CDR2 are drawn from the germline V gene (reference sequence): SEHNR, FQNEAQ. Trimming removed 1 base from V and 1 base from J, leaving 18 bases between the germline ends. From the cysteine through the phenylalanine, the CDR3 covers 18 amino acids. CDR3 DNA only is kept here, 54 bases in frame from base 1.